This T cell receptor beta chain emerged from a study of T cell repertoires in aging, cancer and after chemotherapy. This clonotype is labeled as medium-sized. Amplification of TCR beta used genomic DNA extracted from peripheral blood. The CDR3 consists of 15 residues. With 8 bases clipped from V and 5 bases from J, the junction kept 11 bases outside the gene matches. CDR1 and CDR2 (germline): MNHNS, SASEGT. A mixed TRB-A/B primer pool amplified rearranged TRB by multiplex touch-down PCR. TCRdb re-analysed the multiplex PCR reads in MiXCR, keeping a single row per CDR3 protein. The sample has 2,500 to 3,500 distinct CDR3 sequences; approximately 30% are singletons.

The clonotype was recovered from a human donor with a solid tumor. The material sequenced was blood. The chain has TRBV6-1 and TRBJ2-2, with 7 bases identical to TRBD1. The CDR3 sequence is CASASRDSVTGELFF. The CDR3 DNA is TGTGCCAGCGCATCCAGGGACAGCGTTACCGGGGAGCTGTTTTTT.